The T cell receptor beta chain under discussion was sequenced for a study of monozygotic twins with inflammatory bowel disease. TCRdb derives one entry per CDR3 protein from the 5' RACE reads, leaving out DNA. This repertoire includes approximately 340,000 distinct CDR3 sequences. The CDR3 consists of 16 residues. Germline V gene data show CDR1 as SGHRS and CDR2 as YFSETQ. Input material: blood. The chain uses TRBV5-1 and TRBJ2-3. The TCR sequence derives from a human donor with ulcerative colitis or Crohn's disease, or a healthy co-twin of an affected twin (not recorded which). The CDR3 is CASSLGLRKVTDTQYF.